Below are 32 T cell receptor beta chains sequenced from a single sample in a study of T cell responses to AZD1222 COVID-19 vaccine. Repertoires were generated with immunoSEQ multiplex PCR, while TCRdb's copy carries only in-frame clones and drops some. The data contain approximately 96,000 clones, around 90% of them singletons. The sequenced sample was peripheral blood, obtained 28 days after the second AZD1222 dose. Receptors were obtained from an adult who received the AZD1222 COVID-19 vaccine.

CDR3 nucleotide sequence: TGCGCCAGCAGCTATGGGACAGGGGGCGCCCCCTACACAGATACGCAGTATTTT. It codes for CASSYGTGGAPYTDTQYF. V and J are TRBV5-1 and TRBJ2-3; the match to TRBD1 covers 12 bases. The length of the CDR3 is 18 residues. Germline values: CDR1 SGHRS, CDR2 YFSETQ. J was trimmed by 2 bases and V by 3 bases; bases with no gene match: 10.

The V and J genes are TRBV28 and TRBJ2-1, with 8 bases fitting TRBD2. The J segment lost 4 bases and the V segment lost 4 bases, leaving 3 bases of the junction unmatched. Looked up from germline, CDR1 is MDHEN and CDR2 is SYDVKM. The CDR3 spans 14 residues. CDR3 sequence reads: CASSSSGPYNEQFF. In nucleotides, the CDR3 is TGTGCCAGCAGTTCTAGCGGGCCATACAATGAGCAGTTCTTC.

J is TRBJ1-2 and V is TRBV5-6, with unresolved D. The CDR3 is made up of 15 amino acids. Trimming pared 0 bases from V and 8 bases from J, leaving 17 bases between. CDR1 is SGHDT, CDR2 YYEEEE, per germline. The CDR3 sequence is CASSLVPVRAQGYTF. CDR3 nucleotides: TGTGCCAGCAGCTTGGTTCCCGTGCGGGCGCAAGGCTACACCTTC. Complete variable domain (other parts from reference TRBV5-6 and TRBJ1-2): DAGVTQSPTHLIKTRGQQVTLRCSPKSGHDTVSWYQQALGQGPQFIFQYYEEEERQRGNFPDRFSGHQFPNYSSELNVNALLLGDSALYLCASSLVPVRAQGYTFGSGTRLTVV.

The J gene is TRBJ1-6, the V gene TRBV5-1, with a possible D match to TRBD1 (6 bases). V lost 4 bases and J lost 7, with 15 bases in between. The CDR3 covers 15 residues. CDR1 SGHRS and CDR2 YFSETQ come from the germline V gene. The CDR3 spells CASSVDSQRNSPLHF. DNA for the CDR3: TGCGCCAGCAGCGTGGACAGCCAAAGGAATTCACCCCTCCACTTT.

V usage is TRBV6-5 and J usage is TRBJ1-6; 7 positions agree with TRBD1. V lost 5 bases to trimming and J lost 10 bases; unmatched junction nucleotides: 11. The CDR3 extends over 15 amino acids. The germline V gene has CDR1 MNHEY and CDR2 SVGAGI. The CDR3 bases are TGTGCCAGCAGTAAAACAGGGGATCTCGACTCACCCCTCCACTTT. Encoded protein: CASSKTGDLDSPLHF.

This clone appeared once. V usage is TRBV1 and J usage is TRBJ1-1; the D segment call TRBD1 is taken from the table without a DNA check. TRBV1 is designated a pseudogene. The CDR3 totals 16 residues. CDR3: CTSSRRLQGMDTEAFF. The CDR3 region has the DNA TGCACCAGCAGCCGCAGGCTACAGGGGATGGACACTGAAGCTTTCTTT.

The chain couples TRBV27 to TRBJ1-4, with D unclear. CDR1 is MNHEY, CDR2 SMNVEV, per germline (reference sequence). The CDR3 has 18 residues. V dropped 3 bases and J dropped 2 bases, with 19 bases sitting between them. This chain's CDR3 is CASSFRPPRWETNEKLFF. The CDR3 region has the DNA TGTGCCAGCAGTTTCAGACCCCCAAGGTGGGAGACTAATGAAAAACTGTTTTTT.

This clone is a singleton in its sample. The chain joins TRBV3-1 (or the pseudogene TRBV3-2) to TRBJ2-1; 7 positions match TRBD2. The CDR3 totals 15 residues. V shed 0 bases and J 9 bases; nucleotides not matched to a gene: 8. In germline, CDR1 is LGHDT, CDR2 YNNKEL (reference sequence). The CDR3 DNA is TGTGCCAGCAGCCAAGATTTCGGGAGGTTAAGTGAGCAGTTCTTC. As protein: CASSQDFGRLSEQFF.

CDR3 loop: CASSLAWTGLEAFF. CDR3 DNA: TGCGCCAGCAGCTTGGCCTGGACAGGGCTAGAAGCTTTCTTT. The rearrangement uses TRBV5-1 and TRBJ1-1, with TRBD1 matching 8 bases. Germline values: CDR1 SGHRS, CDR2 YFSETQ. Losses at the gene ends were 0 bases for V and 8 bases for J; bases not matched to a gene: 6. CDR3 length: 14 residues.

The chain employs TRBV5-5 and TRBJ2-1, with D uncertain. The V gene's germline CDR1 is SGHKS and CDR2 YYEKEE (reference sequence). There are 13 residues in the CDR3. The V gene lost 0 bases and the J gene lost 5 bases, with 6 bases spanning the gap. CDR3 in amino acids: CASSLGPNNEQFF. CDR3 in DNA: TGTGCCAGCAGCTTGGGTCCCAACAATGAGCAGTTCTTC.

The rearrangement links TRBV12-3 or TRBV12-4 to TRBJ1-2, with a tentative D call TRBD1 (5 bases). The CDR3 has 13 residues. V was cut by 1 base and J by 4 bases, with 7 bases left in between. CDR3 residues: CASSLGGTYGYTF. The CDR3 nucleotides are TGTGCCAGCAGTTTAGGAGGGACCTATGGCTACACCTTC.

CDR3 in DNA: TGTGCCAGCAGCTTGGTGGCTGGCGGGGGGGCCACCGGGGAGCTGTTTTTT. Residues: CASSLVAGGGATGELFF. This sequence joins TRBV5-4 and TRBJ2-2; 9 bases fit TRBD2. V was clipped by 0 bases and J by 4 bases; unmatched bases: 7. This CDR3 spans 17 amino acids. Germline V gives CDR1 SGHNT, CDR2 YYREEE (reference sequence).

V and J are TRBV18 and TRBJ2-7; a weak D match, TRBD2 (5 bases). CDR3 size: 14 residues. Per the germline V gene, CDR1 is KGHSH and CDR2 is LQKENI. Trimming left V 3 bases short and J 5 bases short, with 14 bases between. DNA for the CDR3: TGTGCCAGCTCACCGCCGGTCCCCGGGGACGAGCAGTACTTC. As protein: CASSPPVPGDEQYF. The variable domain in full, completed from reference TRBV18 and TRBJ2-7, reads NAGVMQNPRHLVRRRGQEARLRCSPMKGHSHVYWYRQLPEEGLKFMVYLQKENIIDESGMPKERFSAEFPKEGPSILRIQQVVRGDSAAYFCASSPPVPGDEQYFGPGTRLTVT.

The V and J genes are TRBV5-1 and TRBJ1-6; possibly TRBD1 for D (5 bases). With 4 bases removed from V and 13 bases from J, the gap between germline ends came to 21 bases. CDR1 and CDR2 from the germline V gene are SGHRS and YFSETQ. The CDR3 has 15 residues. The DNA for the CDR3 is TGCGCCAGCAGCACTATGCCGGGACTCCCTCCCCCCCTCCACTTT. The encoded protein is CASSTMPGLPPPLHF.

The chain recombines TRBV20-1 with TRBJ1-6; D is perhaps TRBD1 (5 bases). CDR3 size: 11 residues. Trimming pared 0 bases from V and 13 bases from J, leaving 7 bases between. CDR1 is DFQATT, CDR2 SNEGSKA, per germline (reference sequence). The CDR3 coding sequence is TGCAGTGCTAGAGATGAGGGGCCCCTCCACTTT. This encodes CSARDEGPLHF.

This clone appeared once. This sequence joins TRBV28 and TRBJ1-1, with unresolved D. V lost 2 bases and J 1 base, leaving 5 bases between the germline ends. CDR3 size: 13 residues. The germline gives CDR1 MDHEN, CDR2 SYDVKM. The CDR3 loop is CASSLIGNTEAFF. Here the CDR3 DNA reads TGTGCCAGCAGTTTAATTGGGAACACTGAAGCTTTCTTT.

The chain carries TRBV2 and TRBJ2-5; D gene ambiguous. The CDR3 has 12 amino acids. The germline CDR1 and CDR2 sequences are SNHLY and FYNNEI. The V and J ends lost 6 bases and 4 bases respectively, with 9 bases between them. The DNA for the CDR3 is TGTGCCAGCAGCATGACCCTAGAGACCCAGTACTTC. Translating it yields CASSMTLETQYF.

The genes are TRBV29-1 and TRBJ1-4; D remains ambiguous. CDR1 is SQVTM, CDR2 ANQGSEA, per germline. The CDR3 has 14 amino acids. Between the trimmed V and J ends, which lost 0 bases and 3 bases, there was a span of 8 bases. The CDR3 protein is CSVEEQRPNEKLFF. CDR3 DNA: TGCAGCGTTGAAGAACAGAGACCTAATGAAAAACTGTTTTTT.

The rearrangement uses TRBV6-4 and TRBJ2-6; D is possibly TRBD2 (5 bases). Germline-derived CDR1 and CDR2 are MRHNA and SNTAGT. The CDR3 has 16 amino acids. V dropped 4 bases and J dropped 0 bases, with 10 bases sitting between them. The CDR3 nucleotides read TGTGCCAGCAGTGCCGAGGGCGTCTCTGGGGCCAACGTCCTGACTTTC. Translation: CASSAEGVSGANVLTF.

J is TRBJ1-1 and V is TRBV18; possible D gene TRBD1, 6 bases. The CDR3 has 14 residues. The V end was cut by 2 bases, the J end by 5 bases, with 12 bases between. From germline, CDR1 is KGHSH and CDR2 LQKENI. In DNA, the CDR3 is TGTGCCAGCTCACCAACAAGGACAGTTACTGAAGCTTTCTTT. It codes for CASSPTRTVTEAFF.

The CDR3 nucleotides are TGCGCCAGCAGGGCCCCTCTCTCCTACGAGCAGTACTTC. The encoded protein is CASRAPLSYEQYF. The chain uses TRBV5-1 and TRBJ2-7; D is uncertain. This CDR3 region has 13 residues. The germline CDR1 and CDR2 sequences are SGHRS and YFSETQ. The ends were cut back, 5 bases at V and 0 bases at J, with 9 bases in the middle.

The chain recombines TRBV9 with TRBJ2-3; 11 nucleotides agree with TRBD2. The V segment lost 0 bases and the J segment 2 bases; nucleotides outside the gene matches: 2. Germline CDR1 SGDLS, CDR2 YYNGEE. The CDR3 is made up of 16 amino acids. CDR3 sequence (DNA): TGTGCCAGCAGCGTAGGACTAGCGGGGCCCACAGATACGCAGTATTTT. This encodes CASSVGLAGPTDTQYF.

This clone has more than one count but fewer than ten. The chain couples TRBV2 to TRBJ1-5; D perhaps matches TRBD1 (6 bases). V gave up 5 bases and J gave up 5 bases, with 13 bases separating them. CDR1 and CDR2 from the germline V gene are SNHLY and FYNNEI. The CDR3 has 14 amino acids. The chain's CDR3 is CASSRSTGYQPQHF. The CDR3 DNA sequence: TGTGCCAGCAGTCGTTCCACAGGGTATCAGCCCCAGCATTTT.

Turning to this clone: A junction boundary mismatches the germline segment, possibly from a read error. The V call is TRBV27, the J call TRBJ1-2, with 10 bases that match TRBD1. This CDR3 has 13 residues. Germline V lookup: CDR1 MNHEY, CDR2 SMNVEV (reference sequence). The DNA for the CDR3 is TGTGCCAGCAGTCCCGGGACAGGGGAGGCCTTCATCTTC. It translates to CASSPGTGEAFIF.

The V call is TRBV18, the J call TRBJ2-7, with D unclear. Trimming pared 0 bases from V and 0 bases from J, leaving 12 bases between. The CDR3 length is 16 residues. Germline loops: CDR1 KGHSH, CDR2 LQKENI. The DNA of the CDR3 is TGTGCCAGCTCACCACCGATCGGGCAGAACTCCTACGAGCAGTACTTC. Its protein product is CASSPPIGQNSYEQYF. Full variable domain (rest looked up from reference TRBV18 and TRBJ2-7): NAGVMQNPRHLVRRRGQEARLRCSPMKGHSHVYWYRQLPEEGLKFMVYLQKENIIDESGMPKERFSAEFPKEGPSILRIQQVVRGDSAAYFCASSPPIGQNSYEQYFGPGTRLTVT.

This chain connects TRBV3-1 (or the pseudogene TRBV3-2) to TRBJ1-2; D ambiguous. This CDR3 comprises 15 residues. The germline CDR1 and CDR2 sequences are LGHDT and YNNKEL (reference sequence). The V and J ends lost 4 bases and 2 bases respectively, with 14 bases between them. Here the CDR3 reads CASSLLLRGNYGYTF. Written as DNA, the CDR3 is TGTGCCAGCAGCCTCCTCCTGCGGGGAAACTATGGCTACACCTTC.

This chain links TRBV7-3 with TRBJ2-1; no definite D call. V was trimmed by 3 bases and J by 6 bases, leaving 6 bases between them. This CDR3 is 12 amino acids long. Germline values: CDR1 SGHTA, CDR2 FQGTGA. In nucleotides, the CDR3 is TGTGCCAGCAGCTTCCAAGGCAATGAGCAGTTCTTC. Protein sequence: CASSFQGNEQFF. Full variable domain (missing parts from reference TRBV7-3 and TRBJ2-1): GAGVSQTPSNKVTEKGKYVELRCDPISGHTALYWYRQSLGQGPEFLIYFQGTGAADDSGLPNDRFFAVRPEGSVSTLKIQRTERGDSAVYLCASSFQGNEQFFGPGTRLTVL.

The genes are TRBV18 and TRBJ2-5; TRBD2 matches 13 bases. V was pared by 3 bases and J by 4 bases, with 2 bases of the junction left unmatched. Germline V gene sequence: CDR1 KGHSH, CDR2 LQKENI. This CDR3 has 15 amino acids. The CDR3 nucleotides read TGTGCCAGCTCACCCGGACTAGCGGGAGTAGAGACCCAGTACTTC. Its protein product is CASSPGLAGVETQYF.

CDR3 residues: CASSNRDRPSNGYTF. CDR3 DNA: TGTGCCAGCAGCAACAGGGACAGGCCTTCCAATGGCTACACCTTC. The rearrangement uses TRBV3-1 (or the pseudogene TRBV3-2) and TRBJ1-2; TRBD1 aligns across 8 bases. Germline CDR1 is LGHDT and CDR2 is YNNKEL (reference sequence). The CDR3 has 15 residues. V lost 5 bases to trimming and J lost 6 bases; unmatched junction nucleotides: 11.

In regard to this clone: The germline gene is not matched at one end of the junction; a read error may be the cause. This chain uses TRBV5-1 with TRBJ1-2; no reliable D call. Germline CDR1 reads SGHRS; CDR2 reads YFSETQ. This CDR3 is 15 amino acids long. The CDR3 is CASSLAGEKGGGYTF. The CDR3 DNA reads TGCGCCAGCAGCTTGGCCGGGGAGAAGGGTGGCGGCTACACTTTC. The whole variable domain, remainder taken from reference TRBV5-1 and TRBJ1-2, is KAGVTQTPRYLIKTRGQQVTLSCSPISGHRSVSWYQQTPGQGLQFLFEYFSETQRNKGNFPGRFSGRQFSNSRSEMNVSTLELGDSALYLCASSLAGEKGGGYTFGSGTRLTVV.

The V call is TRBV5-1, the J call TRBJ1-4; 10 nucleotides match TRBD1. Looked up from germline, CDR1 is SGHRS and CDR2 is YFSETQ. V was clipped by 4 bases and J by 7 bases; unmatched bases: 7. This CDR3 contains 15 residues. CDR3 in DNA: TGCGCCAGCAGCCCGGGGGGACAGGGGCTTGAAAAACTGTTTTTT. It translates to CASSPGGQGLEKLFF.

The chain is built from TRBV6-5 and TRBJ2-3; D is unclear. The CDR3 runs 13 residues. From germline, CDR1 is MNHEY and CDR2 SVGAGI. Trimming pared 6 bases from V and 2 bases from J, leaving 9 bases between. The CDR3 coding sequence is TGTGCCAGCAGAAACGACCCCACAGATACGCAGTATTTT. This encodes CASRNDPTDTQYF.